These T cell receptor beta chains were read from a single sample in a study of cytomegalovirus exposure and HLA in healthy donors. Profiling relied on immunoSEQ multiplex PCR, and the TCRdb table lists in-frame clones only, not all of them. The sample records 90,000 to 110,000 clones, about 80% being singletons. Sequencing used PBMCs. The origin of the receptors is a man aged 25 to 40 in good health and CMV-seronegative. CDR3s include the opening cysteine and the closing phenylalanine or tryptophan. The size field is filled for only some rows; it gives once, few, many or a size class.

TRBJ1-1	TRBV9	14	few	CASSVREASAEAFF
TRBJ1-1	TRBV6-1	14	few	CASSEVEAEPGAFF
TRBJ2-1	TRBV7-8	19	-	CASSRGLAGGLSSYNEQFF
TRBJ2-7	TRBV30	12	-	CAWNAGAGGWSF
TRBJ2-7	TRBV4-2	13	-	CASSQGEAYEQYF
TRBJ2-7	TRBV18	14	-	CASSPGLADYEQYF
TRBJ2-7	TRBV28	14	once	CASFGLAVSYEQYF
TRBJ1-2	TRBV6-5	14	-	CASSSRDRPLGYTF
TRBJ2-5	TRBV9	14	few	CASKPGLAEETQYF
TRBJ1-3	TRBV7-8	15	-	CASSLGTGTGNTIYF